The clone carrying this TCR beta chain was seen more than once but under ten times. No antigen is known for it. TCRdb redid the calling of the reads with MiXCR, one entry per CDR3 protein. The sample has 600,000 to 800,000 distinct CDR3 sequences, 20% to 30% seen once. Trimming removed 3 bases at V and 2 bases at J, with 11 bases between. This CDR3 spans 14 amino acids. CDR1 is SNHLY, CDR2 FYNNEI, per germline. The data derive from a study of T cell repertoires in cytomegalovirus infection. On the study more broadly: Carrying CMV and the relevant HLA type showed in public TCR beta signatures.

Overall study results and limits: Summed frequency of public TCR beta families distinguished CMV carriers with the relevant HLA. Dominating the ex vivo response were TCR beta clonotypes that were CMV-specific and HLA-C-restricted.

The sequenced sample consisted of CD8+ T cells from PBMCs. The TCR comes from a human donor in good health (CMV status not recorded). Some clones in this sample may be carry-over from other donors' samples. The V call is TRBV2, the J call TRBJ2-7; D possibly uses TRBD1 or TRBD2 (5 bases each). The DNA for the CDR3 is TGTGCCAGCAGTGAGGAGGACATCACCTACGAGCAGTACGTC. It specifies CASSEEDITYEQYV.